The 12 T cell receptor beta chains reported below all come from one sample, sequenced in a study of early T cells in non-severe SARS-CoV-2 infection. MiXCR, applied by TCRdb to the 5' RACE reads, yields one record per CDR3 protein. The sample carries tens of thousands of distinct CDR3 sequences, 3.6% recorded once. Sequenced: whole blood. The receptor source for this set is an adult who was a healthcare worker with PCR-confirmed SARS-CoV-2 infection or an uninfected control (not recorded which).

This clonotype was detected ten times or more. This chain links TRBV12-3 or TRBV12-4 with TRBJ2-7; either TRBD1 or TRBD2 may supply D (5 bases each). The CDR3 is made up of 13 amino acids. The V gene lost 4 bases and the J gene lost 2 bases, with 9 bases spanning the gap. This CDR3 reads CASSYGTAYEQYF. DNA of the CDR3: TGTGCCAGCAGTTACGGGACGGCCTACGAGCAGTACTTC.

The CDR3 spells CASSGGTAANSPLHF. The CDR3 coding sequence is TGTGCCAGCAGCGGCGGGACGGCTGCAAATTCACCCCTCCACTTT. The chain couples TRBV7-6 to TRBJ1-6; the D gene is possibly TRBD1 (5 bases). CDR3 length: 15 residues. The ends were cut back, 5 bases at V and 7 bases at J, with 15 bases in the middle. Germline CDR1 SGHVS, CDR2 FNYEAQ.

Many counts were recorded for this clonotype. One end of the junction does not line up with germline, which may come from a read error. The chain couples TRBV7-2 to TRBJ2-1, with 9 nucleotides matching TRBD2. The CDR3 length is 13 residues. CDR1 and CDR2 (germline): SGHTA, FQGNSA. The CDR3 DNA reads TGTGCCAGCAGCTTAAATGAGGGACTAGCTCTCCTCTTC. This codes for CASSLNEGLALLF.

There are many counts of this clonotype. This chain connects TRBV20-1 to TRBJ2-7; 10 bases line up with TRBD1. CDR1 and CDR2 from the germline V gene are DFQATT and SNEGSKA (reference sequence). The length of the CDR3 is 16 residues. Germline trimming cut 0 bases from V and 0 bases from J; bases unmatched to any gene: 5. CDR3 coding DNA: TGCAGTGCTAGAGATCACGGGGACAGGGGCTCCTACGAGCAGTACTTC. Protein: CSARDHGDRGSYEQYF.

The CDR3 sequence: CSARAATGRGSDTQYF. The CDR3, as DNA: TGCAGTGCTAGGGCCGCCACCGGGAGGGGATCAGATACGCAGTATTTT. V gene TRBV20-1 combines with J gene TRBJ2-3; 8 bases are shared with TRBD2. This CDR3 region has 16 residues. Germline values: CDR1 DFQATT, CDR2 SNEGSKA (reference sequence). Germline trimming cut 3 bases from V and 4 bases from J; bases unmatched to any gene: 12.

This clonotype is deemed medium-sized. The V and J genes are TRBV20-1 and TRBJ1-2; no reliable D call. Germline V CDR1 and CDR2: DFQATT, SNEGSKA (reference sequence). Trimming pared 0 bases from V and 0 bases from J, leaving 17 bases between. This CDR3 has 17 residues. CDR3 region: CSARDLRSPSANYGYTF. CDR3 sequence (DNA): TGCAGTGCTAGAGACCTCCGGTCGCCCTCGGCTAACTATGGCTACACCTTC.

In its sample, this clonotype was seen many times. The J gene is TRBJ2-5, the V gene TRBV11-2, with a tentative D call TRBD1 (6 bases). Looked up from germline, CDR1 is SGHAT and CDR2 is FQNNGV. Trimming took off 5 bases at V and 5 bases at J, with 21 bases between the two ends. CDR3 length: 16 residues. The CDR3 loop reads CASSIFRGRGLETQYF. In nucleotides, the CDR3 is TGTGCCAGCAGCATCTTCCGGGGAAGGGGGTTGGAGACCCAGTACTTC. The full variable domain, completed using reference TRBV11-2 and TRBJ2-5, is EAGVAQSPRYKIIEKRQSVAFWCNPISGHATLYWYQQILGQGPKLLIQFQNNGVVDDSQLPKDRFSAERLKGVDSTLKIQPAKLEDSAVYLCASSIFRGRGLETQYFGPGTRLLVL.

This clonotype was picked up many times. The chain couples TRBV20-1 to TRBJ2-1; 7 positions agree with TRBD1. With V trimmed by 5 bases and J by 0 bases, 7 bases remained unmatched. The CDR3 sequence is 15 residues long. Per germline, CDR1 DFQATT and CDR2 SNEGSKA (reference sequence). DNA of the CDR3: TGCAGTGCTTTAGGGGGCAGCTTCTCCTACAATGAGCAGTTCTTC. Translation gives CSALGGSFSYNEQFF.

This clonotype was picked up many times. The rearrangement joins TRBV7-9 to TRBJ2-1, with a possible D match to TRBD1 (6 bases). V dropped 4 bases and J dropped 1 base, with 14 bases sitting between them. Germline V CDR1 and CDR2: SEHNR, FQNEAQ (reference sequence). The CDR3 is 16 amino acids. CDR3 nucleotides: TGTGCCAGCAGCTCCACCCGGGACATATCCTACAATGAGCAGTTCTTC. The encoded protein is CASSSTRDISYNEQFF.

Ten or more counts support this clonotype. The chain is built from TRBV19 and TRBJ2-5, with TRBD1 as a possible D gene (7 bases). This CDR3 has 16 amino acids. Trimming removed 3 bases from V and 2 bases from J, with 16 bases in between. CDR1 LNHDA and CDR2 SQIVND come from the germline V gene (reference sequence). The CDR3 DNA reads as TGTGCCAGTAGTATCAAGGGGGCAGGAGGGCAAGAGACCCAGTACTTC. It translates to CASSIKGAGGQETQYF.

Many counts were recorded for this clonotype. The chain uses TRBV7-9 and TRBJ2-5; D gene ambiguous. CDR3 length equals 12 residues. The germline gives CDR1 SEHNR, CDR2 FQNEAQ (reference sequence). Trimming took 4 bases from V and 5 from J, leaving 8 bases between them. Here the CDR3 DNA reads TGTGCCAGCAGCTCTTCCGGGGAGACCCAGTACTTC. Its translation: CASSSSGETQYF.

In this sample, this clonotype is medium-sized. This chain links TRBV12-3 or TRBV12-4 with TRBJ1-1; D call uncertain. This CDR3 has 13 residues. The V gene lost 5 bases and the J gene lost 8 bases, with 15 bases spanning the gap. CDR3 nucleotide sequence: TGTGCCAGCAGTCCAGAGCAGCTCCCCGAAGCTTTCTTT. Its protein product is CASSPEQLPEAFF.